The 19 T cell receptor beta chains given below trace back to one sample, sequenced in a study of T cell responses to AZD1222 COVID-19 vaccine. The protocol was immunoSEQ multiplex PCR, while the TCRdb copy is restricted to in-frame clones and leaves out a portion. The table has roughly 160,000 clones, 90% seen once; the top ten hold about 1.6%. The sample in question was peripheral blood, obtained on day 0 of AZD1222 vaccination. The receptors were sampled from an adult in good health.

This sequence joins TRBV9 and TRBJ1-1; TRBD1 is a possible D gene (5 bases). Germline V gives CDR1 SGDLS, CDR2 YYNGEE. V shed 2 bases and J shed 3 bases, with 14 bases lying between them. There are 15 residues in the CDR3. Here the CDR3 DNA reads TGTGCCAGCAGCGTGATAGCAGGGTTTGACACTGAAGCTTTCTTT. This translates into CASSVIAGFDTEAFF.

V and J are TRBV30 and TRBJ2-1, with D unresolved. Trimming took off 5 bases at V and 2 bases at J, with 4 bases between the two ends. The CDR3 spans 11 residues. Germline V gene sequence: CDR1 GTSNPN, CDR2 SVGIG (reference sequence). The chain's CDR3 is CAWGAYNEQFF. The CDR3, as DNA: TGTGCCTGGGGGGCCTACAATGAGCAGTTCTTC.

This chain joins TRBV5-1 and TRBJ2-5, with D possibly called TRBD1 or TRBD2 (7 bases each). V lost 2 bases, J lost 1 base, and 12 bases lay in between. This CDR3 has 15 amino acids. Germline loops: CDR1 SGHRS, CDR2 YFSETQ. The CDR3 DNA is TGCGCCAGCAGCTTAGGGAGGGACAGCCAAGAGACCCAGTACTTC. This encodes CASSLGRDSQETQYF.

This chain connects TRBV28 to TRBJ2-1; perhaps D is TRBD1 or TRBD2 (5 bases each). The V gene's germline CDR1 is MDHEN and CDR2 SYDVKM. Trimming removed 8 bases at V and 7 bases at J, with 12 bases between. The CDR3 loop spans 12 amino acids. This CDR3 reads CASLRGRNEQFF. In DNA form, the CDR3 reads TGTGCCAGCCTGAGGGGCAGAAATGAGCAGTTCTTC.

V is TRBV6-2 or TRBV6-3 and J is TRBJ1-6, with TRBD1 matching 9 bases. This CDR3 has 14 residues. CDR1 MNHEY and CDR2 SVGEGT come from the germline V gene. V trimming: 6 bases; J trimming: 10 bases; junction bases outside the gene matches: 7. Here the CDR3 DNA reads TGTGCCAGCAGCTCCGGGACAGGGTCCTCACCCCTCCACTTT. Protein: CASSSGTGSSPLHF.

This clone was seen once. The chain employs TRBV6-4 and TRBJ2-1; D is unresolved. The V gene lost 5 bases and the J gene lost 15 bases, with 14 bases spanning the gap. Germline CDR1 MRHNA, CDR2 SNTAGT. The CDR3 length is 11 residues. The CDR3 DNA sequence: TGTGCCAGCAGTTACGATGGTCGTCGGTTCTTC. Translating it yields CASSYDGRRFF.

In this sample, this clone turned up a few times. The J gene is TRBJ2-1, the V gene TRBV7-9; maybe TRBD2 (5 bases). V lost 1 base, J lost 0 bases, and 13 bases lay in between. This CDR3 region has 17 residues. Germline-derived CDR1 and CDR2 are SEHNR and FQNEAQ (reference sequence). CDR3 residues: CASSLDGLGSSYNEQFF. CDR3 DNA sequence: TGTGCCAGCAGCTTAGACGGACTTGGAAGCTCCTACAATGAGCAGTTCTTC.

The V call is TRBV3-1 (or the pseudogene TRBV3-2), the J call TRBJ1-2, with 7 bases aligning to TRBD1. The CDR3 contains 14 residues. V lost 0 bases to trimming and J lost 8 bases; unmatched junction nucleotides: 6. CDR1 and CDR2 from the germline V gene are LGHDT and YNNKEL (reference sequence). The CDR3 DNA reads TGTGCCAGCAGCCAAGAGAGGGGGCTGCGGGGCTACACCTTC. Translated, it gives CASSQERGLRGYTF.

This rearrangement joins TRBV28 to TRBJ1-6; D unresolved. With 5 bases removed from V and 11 bases from J, the gap between germline ends came to 19 bases. Germline CDR1 is MDHEN and CDR2 is SYDVKM. The CDR3 runs to 15 residues. This chain's CDR3 is CASSPGVAKEPPLHF. The CDR3 region has the DNA TGTGCCAGCAGTCCTGGGGTTGCCAAAGAACCACCCCTCCACTTT.

The rearrangement links TRBV7-8 to TRBJ2-1; TRBD1 or TRBD2 may be the D gene (5 bases each). The germline V gene has CDR1 SGHVS and CDR2 FQNEAQ. Trimming removed 1 base from V and 1 base from J, with 20 bases in between. The CDR3 covers 19 residues. The CDR3 sequence is CASSLVLNMGVGSYNEQFF. The CDR3 coding sequence is TGTGCCAGCAGCTTAGTGCTCAACATGGGGGTAGGATCCTACAATGAGCAGTTCTTC.

V usage is TRBV18 and J usage is TRBJ2-6; D not resolved. CDR1 KGHSH and CDR2 LQKENI come from the germline V gene. The ends were cut back, 5 bases at V and 0 bases at J, with 5 bases in the middle. CDR3 size: 14 residues. CDR3 DNA sequence: TGTGCCAGCTCAGAGAGCTCTGGGGCCAACGTCCTGACTTTC. Protein sequence: CASSESSGANVLTF.

This clone was seen only a few times. This chain connects TRBV28 to TRBJ1-1; D perhaps matches TRBD1 (5 bases). The V end was cut by 7 bases, the J end by 4 bases, with 13 bases between. The CDR3 runs to 13 residues. Per the germline V gene, CDR1 is MDHEN and CDR2 is SYDVKM. The CDR3 region has the DNA TGTGCCAGCACCATTGTTGGGGGCACTGAAGCTTTCTTT. As protein: CASTIVGGTEAFF. Combining the CDR3 with reference TRBV28 and TRBJ1-1 gives the whole variable domain DVKVTQSSRYLVKRTGEKVFLECVQDMDHENMFWYRQDPGLGLRLIYFSYDVKMKEKGDIPEGYSVSREKKERFSLILESASTNQTSMYLCASTIVGGTEAFFGQGTRLTVV.

The rearrangement uses TRBV27 and TRBJ2-1; possible D gene TRBD1, 6 bases. CDR3 length equals 12 residues. CDR1 is MNHEY, CDR2 SMNVEV, per germline (reference sequence). Trimming took 9 bases from V and 6 from J, leaving 12 bases between them. CDR3 protein: CASWVGGNEQFF. In DNA, the CDR3 is TGTGCCAGTTGGGTAGGGGGCAATGAGCAGTTCTTC.

This rearrangement joins TRBV5-1 to TRBJ1-5; D not resolved. The CDR3 has 15 residues. The germline V and J ends were trimmed by 0 bases and 7 bases, with 14 bases remaining between them. The germline gives CDR1 SGHRS, CDR2 YFSETQ. CDR3 sequence reads: CASSLGGERSQPQHF. For the CDR3, the DNA is TGCGCCAGCAGCTTGGGCGGAGAGAGGAGCCAGCCCCAGCATTTT. Based on the CDR3 plus reference TRBV5-1 and TRBJ1-5, the full variable domain is KAGVTQTPRYLIKTRGQQVTLSCSPISGHRSVSWYQQTPGQGLQFLFEYFSETQRNKGNFPGRFSGRQFSNSRSEMNVSTLELGDSALYLCASSLGGERSQPQHFGDGTRLSIL.

This clone showed up just a few times. The rearrangement links TRBV28 to TRBJ1-6; possible D gene TRBD1, 6 bases. The CDR3 has 16 amino acids. V shed 3 bases and J shed 7 bases, with 16 bases lying between them. Germline V gene data show CDR1 as MDHEN and CDR2 as SYDVKM. CDR3 loop: CASSFLDSIKNSPLHF. CDR3 nucleotide sequence: TGTGCCAGCAGTTTTTTGGACAGCATTAAGAATTCACCCCTCCACTTT. Variable domain in full (rest from reference TRBV28 and TRBJ1-6): DVKVTQSSRYLVKRTGEKVFLECVQDMDHENMFWYRQDPGLGLRLIYFSYDVKMKEKGDIPEGYSVSREKKERFSLILESASTNQTSMYLCASSFLDSIKNSPLHFGNGTRLTVT.

The chain recombines TRBV6-5 with TRBJ1-2; D gene unclear. Trimming pared 0 bases from V and 6 bases from J, leaving 14 bases between. The CDR3 totals 15 residues. CDR1 and CDR2 (germline): MNHEY, SVGAGI. CDR3 protein: CASSYSPGNNDGYTF. CDR3 bases: TGTGCCAGCAGTTACTCTCCGGGCAACAACGATGGCTACACCTTC.

The V gene is TRBV27, the J gene TRBJ2-1; the match to TRBD1 covers 12 bases. This CDR3 has 15 amino acids. Trimming cost V 3 bases and J 5 bases; bases outside gene matches: 2. Per germline, CDR1 MNHEY and CDR2 SMNVEV (reference sequence). The CDR3, as DNA: TGTGCCAGCAGTTTTCGGGACAGGGGGCACAATGAGCAGTTCTTC. This translates into CASSFRDRGHNEQFF.

The gene calls are TRBV19 and TRBJ1-4; a weak D match, TRBD1 (5 bases). The V gene lost 4 bases and the J gene lost 4 bases, with 10 bases spanning the gap. Germline V CDR1 and CDR2: LNHDA, SQIVND (reference sequence). CDR3 length equals 14 residues. The chain's CDR3 is CASSNRQNNEKLFF. The CDR3 DNA reads TGTGCCAGTAGTAACCGACAGAATAATGAAAAACTGTTTTTT.

The chain has TRBV2 and TRBJ2-7; 10 bases are shared with TRBD1. V lost 4 bases and J lost 2; bases outside the gene matches: 5. The CDR3 covers 15 residues. The germline V gene encodes CDR1 SNHLY and CDR2 FYNNEI. The CDR3 loop reads CASSAGQGKAYEQYF. The CDR3 DNA is TGTGCCAGCAGTGCGGGACAGGGGAAGGCCTACGAGCAGTACTTC.